This T cell receptor beta chain was identified in a study of blood T cell repertoires in COVID-19. The CDR3 loop spans 15 amino acids. CDR1 is MNHEY, CDR2 SVGAGI, per germline. V was shortened by 2 bases and J by 2 bases, with 11 bases between the two germline ends. As processed by the authors: Counts of nucleated cells, estimated from reference gene primer amplification, were obtained. Sequencing used immunoSEQ multiplex PCR; TCRdb keeps in-frame clones, though not all of them. V and J calls plus clone size are reproduced from that table; the DNA served to infer D and trimming. The sample records about 340,000 clones, approximately 83% being singletons. Participants were aged about 18 to 90 years from some 24 US areas. Donors were grouped by their self-reported clinical history.

Sequenced: PBMCs or T cells enriched from blood (not recorded which). The chain employs TRBV6-5 and TRBJ2-3; D remains unclear. The receptor was isolated from a middle-aged woman with acute COVID-19. The CDR3 DNA follows: TGTGCCAGCAGTTACCGCGGTCTAGTCACAGATACGCAGTATTTT. Translated, it gives CASSYRGLVTDTQYF.